This T cell receptor (beta chain) is from a study of shared clonotypes between healthy human individuals. Genomic DNA of each subset was evenly split across several immunoSEQ plates. Sequencing was performed with immunoSEQ multiplex PCR; in TCRdb, only in-frame clones are kept and a portion is missing. This repertoire shows roughly 1 million clones, approximately 76% found once; its top ten account for roughly 1.4%. CDR3 length: 15 residues. The ends were cut back, 4 bases at V and 0 bases at J, with 11 bases in the middle. Germline-derived CDR1 and CDR2 are SGHRS and YFSETQ. Details on this clone: The antigen is undetermined.

There were no recent acute infections or vaccinations among the donors, who were healthy HIV-negative adults. Study results and limitations: Among several donors, roughly 5% of naive CD4 clonotypes were found in common.

The receptor comes from a man aged 18 to 30 in good health. V is TRBV5-1 and J is TRBJ2-1; D remains unclear. Material: memory CD4+ T cells sorted from blood. This sample's subset: CD45RA-negative fraction. The CDR3 DNA reads as TGCGCCAGCAGCACGACGAAGAGCTCCTACAATGAGCAGTTCTTC. Translating it yields CASSTTKSSYNEQFF.